Below are 5 T cell receptor beta chains sequenced from a single sample in a study of T-cell reconstitution after alpha-beta-depleted transplantation in children. For TCRbeta, the library was prepared with unique molecular identifiers. TCRdb redid the calling of the PCR reads with MiXCR, one entry per CDR3 protein. Of some 220,000 distinct CDR3 sequences detected, approximately 9.5% appear once; the ten largest clones hold 5% to 7%. The starting material was PBMCs from the stem cell graft donor, obtained from the stem cell graft. All receptors derive from a human donor who donated a stem cell graft to a child with acute lymphoblastic leukemia.

In this sample, this clonotype turned up a few times. V and J are TRBV12-3 or TRBV12-4 and TRBJ2-4; D is perhaps TRBD2 (5 bases). The CDR3 contains 15 residues. V lost 3 bases and J 1 base, leaving 10 bases between the germline ends. This CDR3 reads CASSLGSRAKNIQYF. The CDR3 coding sequence is TGTGCCAGCAGTTTGGGGAGCCGGGCCAAAAACATTCAGTACTTC.

This chain links TRBV10-3 with TRBJ2-7; the D gene is possibly TRBD1 (5 bases). V shed 3 bases and J shed 7 bases, with 22 bases lying between them. The CDR3 is 16 amino acids. Germline V lookup: CDR1 ENHRY, CDR2 SYGVKD. CDR3 sequence reads: CAISDKSGQTGEEQYF. The CDR3 nucleotides read TGTGCCATCAGTGACAAATCTGGACAAACTGGAGAGGAGCAGTACTTC.

This clonotype was seen at least ten times. The V and J genes are TRBV27 and TRBJ2-7; the D is unclear. In germline, CDR1 is MNHEY, CDR2 SMNVEV (reference sequence). The CDR3 is 14 residues long. Trimming cost V 3 bases and J 2 bases, with 11 bases left between them. CDR3 sequence (DNA): TGTGCCAGCAGTTTTGGCGCAGGAACCTACGAGCAGTACTTC. Translated, it gives CASSFGAGTYEQYF.

Turning to this clonotype: This may be a read error, as it is one base from a much larger clone. No conserved phenylalanine or tryptophan ends this CDR3, so it is likely a read error. The chain is built from TRBV12-3 or TRBV12-4 and TRBJ2-3; tentative D call: TRBD2 (5 bases). V was cut by 7 bases and J by 2 bases, with 16 bases left in between. The CDR3 loop spans 15 amino acids. The CDR3 DNA sequence: TGTGCCAGCACCCTATGGACGGGGAACACAGATACGCAGTATTAT. Translating gives CASTLWTGNTDTQYY.

As for this clonotype: A much larger clonotype is one base distant, so this may be a read error. The V call is TRBV3-1, the J call TRBJ2-7; D gene ambiguous. Trimming removed 5 bases from V and 3 bases from J, with 5 bases in between. The CDR3 is 11 residues long. Germline V gene lookup returns CDR1 LGHDT and CDR2 YNNKEL (reference sequence). The CDR3 DNA is TGTGCCAGCAGCGACCGCTACGAGCAGTACTTC. It codes for CASSDRYEQYF.